The clone carrying this TCR beta chain was found a few times. TCRdb reprocessed the 5' RACE reads via MiXCR and lists one record per CDR3 protein. This table has tens of thousands of distinct CDR3 sequences, over 9.5% appearing once. This entry belongs to a study of spatial heterogeneity in lung cancer. Study-level information: Alpha-chain sequences were consistently detected less often than beta-chain sequences.

Indicated time point: sample taken at primary tumor resection. The authors sequenced whole RNA from tumor, nontumor lung or frozen PBMC without sorting. Trimming took 4 bases from V and 5 from J; bases not matched to a gene: 8. The CDR3 totals 14 residues. CDR1 is SQVTM, CDR2 ANQGSEA, per germline. Specimen: PBMCs, collected at surgery. This TCR came from a male donor with early-stage non-small cell lung cancer. This chain joins TRBV29-1 and TRBJ2-7, with 10 bases aligning to TRBD1. As DNA, the CDR3 is TGCAGCGTTGGGAGCCGGGACAGGGGAAACGAGCAGTACTTC. It specifies CSVGSRDRGNEQYF.